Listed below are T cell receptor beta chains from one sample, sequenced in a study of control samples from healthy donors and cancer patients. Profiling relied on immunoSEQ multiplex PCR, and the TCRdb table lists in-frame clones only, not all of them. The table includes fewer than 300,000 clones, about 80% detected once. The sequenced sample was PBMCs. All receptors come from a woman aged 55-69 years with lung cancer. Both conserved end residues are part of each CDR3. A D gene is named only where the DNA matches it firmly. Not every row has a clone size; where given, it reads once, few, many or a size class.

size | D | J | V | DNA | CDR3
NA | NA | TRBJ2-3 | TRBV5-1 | TGCGCCAGCAGCTTGGTCGGTGGGGGAGAGGATACGCAGTATTTT | CASSLVGGGEDTQYF
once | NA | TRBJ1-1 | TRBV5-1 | TGCGCCAGCAGCTTGGTCGGTCCGGGGAGCACTGAAGCTTTCTTT | CASSLVGPGSTEAFF
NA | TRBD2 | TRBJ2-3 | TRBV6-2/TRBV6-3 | TGTGCCAGCAGCGTGACTAGCGGGGGGCTTCGGGATACGCAGTATTTT | CASSVTSGGLRDTQYF
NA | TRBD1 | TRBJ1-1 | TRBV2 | TGTGCCAGCAAGGGACAGGTGAACACTGAAGCTTTCTTT | CASKGQVNTEAFF
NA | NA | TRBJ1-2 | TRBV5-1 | TGCGCCAGCAGCCTAGGGGGATTTACCAACTATGGCTACACCTTC | CASSLGGFTNYGYTF
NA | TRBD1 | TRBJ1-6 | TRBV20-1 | TGCAGTGCTGCTACAGGGGGCCCCCTCCACTTT | CSAATGGPLHF
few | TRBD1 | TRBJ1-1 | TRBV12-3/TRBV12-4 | TGTGCCAGCAGTTCGAACAGGGGGTTTGAAGCTTTCTTT | CASSSNRGFEAFF
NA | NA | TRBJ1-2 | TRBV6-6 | TGTGCCAGCAAAGGAGGGGCTACGGGCTACACCTTC | CASKGGATGYTF
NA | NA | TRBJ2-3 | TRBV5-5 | TGTGCCAGCAGGGGGGAAAGACAGGCCCGCACAGATACGCAGTATTTT | CASRGERQARTDTQYF
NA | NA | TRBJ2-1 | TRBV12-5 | TGTGCTAGTGGTTTGGACACCTTCGGTGAGCAGTTCTTC | CASGLDTFGEQFF
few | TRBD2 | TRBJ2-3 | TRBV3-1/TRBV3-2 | TGTGCCAGCAGCCAAGAAAGTAGCGGGAGTAGACCAGATACGCAGTATTTT | CASSQESSGSRPDTQYF
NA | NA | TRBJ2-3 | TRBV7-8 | TGTGCCAGCAGCTTCACTAGGGGCAAGATCCTCACAGATACGCAGTATTTT | CASSFTRGKILTDTQYF
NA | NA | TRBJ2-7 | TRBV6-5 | TGTGCCAGCAGTCGGACCGGGACTTTACTGTACGAGCAGTACTTC | CASSRTGTLLYEQYF
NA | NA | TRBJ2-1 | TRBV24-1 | TGTGCCACCAGTACTGGGAATGAGCAGTTCTTC | CATSTGNEQFF
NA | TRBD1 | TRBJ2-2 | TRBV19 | TGTGCCAGTAGGTGGGACAGCCGCACCGGGGAGCTGTTTTTT | CASRWDSRTGELFF
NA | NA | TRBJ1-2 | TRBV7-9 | TGTGCCAGCAGCCCGAATAACAGGGTCTATGGCTACACCTTC | CASSPNNRVYGYTF
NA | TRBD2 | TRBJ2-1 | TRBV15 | TGTGCCACCAGCCCGGGGGGGACTAGCGGGAGCTACAATGAGCAGTTCTTC | CATSPGGTSGSYNEQFF
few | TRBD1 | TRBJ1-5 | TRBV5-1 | TGCGCCAGCAGCCCAGGCCGGGACAGGAACCCCCAGCATTTT | CASSPGRDRNPQHF
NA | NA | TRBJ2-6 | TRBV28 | TGTGCCAGCCAACGGGGCATAACCCGCTCTGGGGCCAACGTCCTGACTTTC | CASQRGITRSGANVLTF
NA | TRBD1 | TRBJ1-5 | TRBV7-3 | TGTGCCAGCACCATGGCGGGACAGGGCTATAGCAATCAGCCCCAGCATTTT | CASTMAGQGYSNQPQHF
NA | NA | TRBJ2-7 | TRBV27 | TGTGCCAGCAGCCAACCGACGGAGCACTACGAGCAGTACTTC | CASSQPTEHYEQYF
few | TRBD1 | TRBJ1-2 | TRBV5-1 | TGCGCCAGCAGCTCGGAACCCGGGACAGGAGGTGGCTACACCTTC | CASSSEPGTGGGYTF
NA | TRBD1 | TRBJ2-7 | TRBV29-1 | TGCAGCGTGACAGGGGTTCTGCGGGACAGGGGGGCCTACGAGCAGTACTTC | CSVTGVLRDRGAYEQYF
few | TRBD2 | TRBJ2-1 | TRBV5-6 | TGTGCCAGCAGCTTGGTAGCGGGAGCCTACAATGAGCAGTTCTTC | CASSLVAGAYNEQFF
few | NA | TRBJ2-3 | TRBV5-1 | TGCGCCAGCAGCTTGAAGCCCTCTGATGATACGCAGTATTTT | CASSLKPSDDTQYF
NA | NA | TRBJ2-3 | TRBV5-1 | TGCGCCAGCAGCACGGGTAGTAGCACAGATACGCAGTATTTT | CASSTGSSTDTQYF
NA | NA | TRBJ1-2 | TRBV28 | TGTGCCAGCAACATCCACGGGGGGGGCTTAATTTGGGGCTATGGCTACACCTTC | CASNIHGGGLIWGYGYTF
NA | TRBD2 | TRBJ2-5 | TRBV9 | TGTGCCAGCAGCGCCGATGGGGCTAGCGGGAAAGAGACCCAGTACTTC | CASSADGASGKETQYF
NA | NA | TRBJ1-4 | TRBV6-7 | TGTGCCAGCAGTTATTATATCGCAGGGATGAATGAAAAACTGTTTTTT | CASSYYIAGMNEKLFF
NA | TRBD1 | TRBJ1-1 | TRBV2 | TGTGCCAGCAGCCAGGGGGGGATTGGCACTGAAGCTTTCTTT | CASSQGGIGTEAFF
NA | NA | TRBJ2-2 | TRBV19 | TGTGCCAGTAGACGGACAGCCGCGAACACCGGGGAGCTGTTTTTT | CASRRTAANTGELFF
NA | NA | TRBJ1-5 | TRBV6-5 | TGTGCCAGCAGTTACGGGGCAGTAAAGAATCAGCCCCAGCATTTT | CASSYGAVKNQPQHF
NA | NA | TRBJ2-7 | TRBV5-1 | TGCGCCAGCCGTGCCCCCGAAGGGGAAGTCTACGAGCAGTACTTC | CASRAPEGEVYEQYF
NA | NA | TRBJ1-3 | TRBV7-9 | TGTGCCAGCAGCTTACAGGGGATGAGCTCTGGAAACACCATATATTTT | CASSLQGMSSGNTIYF
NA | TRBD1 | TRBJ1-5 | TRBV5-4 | TGTGCCAGCAGCGCGGACAGGGTGGGTCAGCCCCAGCATTTT | CASSADRVGQPQHF
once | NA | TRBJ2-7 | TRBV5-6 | TGTGCCAGCAGCTCAGAGTACGAGCAGTACTTC | CASSSEYEQYF
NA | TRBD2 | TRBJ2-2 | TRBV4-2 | TGTGCCAGCAGCCATTCCGGGACTACCTTTTCGAACACCGGGGAGCTGTTTTTT | CASSHSGTTFSNTGELFF
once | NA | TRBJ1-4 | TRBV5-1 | TGCGCCAGTTCTCTGGGGGCGACTAATGAAAAACTGTTTTTT | CASSLGATNEKLFF
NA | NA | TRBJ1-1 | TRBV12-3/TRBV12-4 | TGTGCCAGCAGTTTAAGCAGGAACACTGAAGCTTTCTTT | CASSLSRNTEAFF
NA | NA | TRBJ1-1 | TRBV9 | TGTGCCAGCAGCGAGCCCGGCGGACAACTGAACACTGAAGCTTTCTTT | CASSEPGGQLNTEAFF
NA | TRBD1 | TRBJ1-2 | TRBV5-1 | TGCGCCAGCAGCCCCCGGACAGGGGGGACCTATGGCTACACCTTC | CASSPRTGGTYGYTF
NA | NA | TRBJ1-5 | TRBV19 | TGTGCCAGTAGTATAGTGAACAGCAATCAGCCCCAGCATTTT | CASSIVNSNQPQHF
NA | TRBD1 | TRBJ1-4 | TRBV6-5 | TGTGCCAGCAGGGCCGGGACAGTAAATGAAAAACTGTTTTTT | CASRAGTVNEKLFF
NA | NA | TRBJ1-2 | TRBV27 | TGTGCCAGCAGTTTATCGTCGGCGGGGCGGGGAGGCTACACCTTC | CASSLSSAGRGGYTF
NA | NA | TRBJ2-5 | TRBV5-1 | TGCGCCAGCAGCTTGCGTGGGGGGATGGCGGAGACCCAGTACTTC | CASSLRGGMAETQYF
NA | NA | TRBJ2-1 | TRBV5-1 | TGCGCCAGCAGCTTGGGACTAGTCTTGGTTAATGAGCAGTTCTTC | CASSLGLVLVNEQFF
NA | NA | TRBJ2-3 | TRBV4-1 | TGCGCCAGCAACGACTACCAGACCGGAGATACGCAGTATTTT | CASNDYQTGDTQYF
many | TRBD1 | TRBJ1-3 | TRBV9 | TGTGCCAGCAGCGGCAGGGGGTTCTCTGGAAACACCATATATTTT | CASSGRGFSGNTIYF
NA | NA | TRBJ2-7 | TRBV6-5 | TGTGCCAGCAGCCCAGGGGACGAGCAGTACTTC | CASSPGDEQYF
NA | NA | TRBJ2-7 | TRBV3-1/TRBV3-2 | TGTGCCAGCAGCTCACGAGTCTACGAGCAGTACTTC | CASSSRVYEQYF
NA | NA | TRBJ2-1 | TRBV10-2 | TGCGCCCGCAGTCCCCCGGGGAGCGGGCCCCTCCCCCAGGAGGGGTTCTTC | CARSPPGSGPLPQEGFF